A single T cell receptor (beta chain) is shown here with its context. The antigen it binds to is not known. Per-base quality was not reported, and no clone a single base away is much larger than it. The immunoSEQ Assay, a bias-controlled multiplex PCR, was used to amplify TCRbeta CDR3 regions from genomic DNA. Regarding the original processing steps: Nucleated cell counts per sample were estimated from amplification of reference gene primers within the assay. To quantify the absolute abundance of each unique TCRbeta CDR3 rearrangement, sequence reads were collapsed and filtered. For each sample, productive Simpson clonality was calculated as the square root of Simpson's diversity index over productive rearrangements. Entries here come from immuneACCESS through TCRdb and include only in-frame sequences with V and J called. Some clones fail to appear in such tables; in the studies checked, an unresolved V gene covers under half of the shortfall, and the cause of the remainder is unknown. D and trimming were read from the DNA, whereas the V and J calls and clone size are those reported in that table. This sample gives 24,000 or so clones in total; 80% to 90% of them show up just once. Roughly a sixth of the sample rests with the top ten.

Each collaborating institution followed its own protocols to collect whole blood in K2EDTA tubes. For TCRbeta analysis, collaborator samples were shipped as frozen whole blood, as isolated PBMCs, or as DNA extracted from either sample type. The data derive from a study of blood T cell repertoires in COVID-19 (dated by TCRdb to 2019 to 2021). As for the study more broadly: The collaborator samples originated in the United States, Italy and Spain and spanned the acute and convalescent phases of COVID-19. The material from the prospective study consisted of cDNA or gDNA derived from T cells, B-cell-depleted T cells, or PBMCs. Deeply sampled blood TCRbeta repertoires from subjects exposed to, actively infected with, or recovered from COVID-19 were included in the dataset. A freely available public database, intended as a resource for researchers studying the immune response to SARS-CoV-2, is where the repertoires were released. The samples were drawn from the first 160 participants of the ongoing ImmuneRACE study and from 1,254 subjects provided by 6 global collaborators. The sample metadata nearly always contained a de-identified subject ID, COVID-19 status, age in years and sex. HLA class I and class II types, where available, came from metadata supplied by the sample provider rather than from assay-based typing.

From the cysteine up to the phenylalanine, the CDR3 has a length of 18 residues. Only CDR3 DNA is held: 54 bases, read in frame from base 1. The paper's findings and limits, for the study overall: Clinical and demographic metadata were provided uncurated, with the amount varying by source and participant.

Sequenced input: peripheral blood. The receptor was isolated from a human donor with acute or convalescent COVID-19. The donor label of this sample is uncertain. The rearrangement combines TRBV21-1 with TRBJ1-1; TRBD1, the table's D call, lacks a check against the DNA. TRBV21-1 is a pseudogene locus. The bases read TGTGCCAGCAGCAAAGTACCCCCGGACAGGGTTGTGAACACTGAAGCTTTCTTT. Translation gives CASSKVPPDRVVNTEAFF.